Listed below are T cell receptor beta chains from one sample, sequenced in a study of OX40 agonist ivuxolimab in advanced cancers. Clones were read by immunoSEQ multiplex PCR, and TCRdb kept only the in-frame ones, dropping some. The sample lists under 70,000 clones; more than 80% were seen once. Sequences were derived from CD4+ or CD8+ T cells sorted from blood, sampled in a trial of the OX40 agonist ivuxolimab. The origin of the receptors is an adult with an advanced solid tumor such as melanoma, head and neck, liver or kidney cancer. Both conserved end residues are part of each CDR3. The D gene is left open where the match is weak. The size entry is marked missing in some rows and otherwise reads once, few, many or a size class.

TRBV4-2	TRBJ1-4	.	.	CASSPRYRTTNEKLFF	TGTGCCAGCAGCCCTCGCTACAGAACAACTAATGAAAAACTGTTTTTT
TRBV5-1	TRBJ1-5	.	TRBD1	CASSLQGAYNQPQHF	TGCGCCAGCAGCTTACAGGGGGCCTACAATCAGCCCCAGCATTTT
TRBV19	TRBJ1-4	.	.	CASSPPRGGPGDEKLFF	TGTGCCAGTAGTCCCCCGCGGGGGGGCCCGGGGGATGAAAAACTGTTTTTT
TRBV7-9	TRBJ2-7	.	.	CASSRGDTVYEQYF	TGTGCCAGCAGCCGTGGGGACACGGTGTACGAGCAGTACTTC
TRBV6-6	TRBJ2-4	.	.	CASSLDSELAKNIQYF	TGTGCCAGCAGTCTTGACAGTGAACTAGCCAAAAACATTCAGTACTTC
TRBV6-6	TRBJ1-1	.	TRBD1	CASSYSGGQGEGAFF	TGTGCCAGCAGTTACTCAGGTGGACAGGGGGAAGGAGCTTTCTTT
TRBV18	TRBJ1-5	.	TRBD1	CASSPVRAGGNNQPQHF	TGTGCCAGCTCACCAGTTCGGGCAGGGGGGAACAATCAGCCCCAGCATTTT
TRBV28	TRBJ2-2	.	.	CASSSPFPMNTGELFF	TGTGCCAGCAGTTCCCCTTTCCCCATGAACACCGGGGAGCTGTTTTTT
TRBV5-1	TRBJ1-5	.	.	CASSLAGVGNQPQHF	TGCGCCAGCAGCTTGGCCGGGGTGGGGAATCAGCCCCAGCATTTT
TRBV4-1	TRBJ1-5	few	TRBD1	CASSLGTGDGPPQHF	TGCGCCAGCAGCCTCGGGACAGGGGATGGGCCGCCCCAGCATTTT
TRBV29-1	TRBJ2-1	.	TRBD1	CSVLGQGAHEQFF	TGCAGCGTTCTTGGACAGGGGGCACATGAGCAGTTCTTC
TRBV13	TRBJ2-5	few	.	CASSQLAPGTQYF	TGTGCCAGCAGCCAACTTGCGCCGGGGACCCAGTACTTC
TRBV6-5	TRBJ1-2	.	.	CASSQGQPYGYTF	TGTGCCAGCAGCCAGGGACAACCATATGGCTACACCTTC
TRBV5-1	TRBJ1-4	.	.	CASSPITGVIREKLFF	TGCGCCAGCAGCCCTATCACCGGGGTTATTCGTGAAAAACTGTTTTTT
TRBV27	TRBJ2-1	.	TRBD2	CASSPGGYNEQFF	TGTGCCAGCAGTCCGGGGGGGTACAATGAGCAGTTCTTC
TRBV7-2	TRBJ2-4	.	TRBD1	CASSLNYRGGIQYF	TGTGCCAGCAGCTTAAATTACAGGGGCGGCATTCAGTACTTC
TRBV15	TRBJ2-7	.	.	CATSRQGLSYEQYF	TGTGCCACCAGCAGACAGGGGCTCTCCTACGAGCAGTACTTC
TRBV14	TRBJ1-1	.	TRBD1	CASSQLQGANTEAFF	TGTGCCAGCAGCCAATTGCAGGGGGCTAATACTGAAGCTTTCTTT
TRBV5-6	TRBJ2-6	.	.	CASSFLSSGANVLTF	TGTGCCAGCAGCTTTCTTAGCTCTGGGGCCAACGTCCTGACTTTC
TRBV5-1	TRBJ1-3	.	TRBD1	CASSSFPGQGGNTIYF	TGCGCCAGCAGCTCGTTCCCGGGACAGGGTGGAAACACCATATATTTT
TRBV10-2	TRBJ2-5	.	.	CASSDPGKVETQYF	TGCGCCAGCAGTGACCCAGGGAAGGTGGAGACCCAGTACTTC
TRBV4-1	TRBJ2-4	.	.	CASSQATTLSAKNIQYF	TGCGCCAGCAGCCAAGCGACAACTCTTTCAGCCAAAAACATTCAGTACTTC
TRBV29-1	TRBJ1-5	few	.	CSVAPDSRGQPQHF	TGCAGCGTTGCCCCGGACTCCAGAGGGCAGCCCCAGCATTTT
TRBV7-2	TRBJ2-5	.	TRBD2	CASSLGVTSGETQYF	TGTGCCAGCAGCTTAGGGGTAACTAGCGGGGAGACCCAGTACTTC
TRBV21-1	TRBJ2-3	.	.	CASSKGNPQTGSTDTQYF	TGTGCCAGCAGCAAAGGGAACCCCCAGACAGGCAGCACAGATACGCAGTATTTT
TRBV7-9	TRBJ2-5	.	TRBD1	CASSMGQGGGLMETQYF	TGTGCCAGCAGCATGGGACAGGGTGGGGGTTTGATGGAGACCCAGTACTTC
TRBV5-1	TRBJ1-1	.	.	CASSITGTANTEAFF	TGCGCCAGCAGCATCACCGGGACGGCGAACACTGAAGCTTTCTTT
TRBV5-6	TRBJ2-1	.	TRBD2	CASSPSAGTTSENEQFF	TGTGCCAGCAGCCCGTCAGCCGGGACTACTTCGGAGAATGAGCAGTTCTTC
TRBV19	TRBJ2-7	.	.	CASSIIGAGSYEQYF	TGTGCCAGTAGTATTATCGGGGCAGGATCCTACGAGCAGTACTTC
TRBV15	TRBJ1-2	.	TRBD1	CATSKSDRAYGYTF	TGTGCCACCAGCAAATCGGACAGGGCCTATGGCTACACCTTC
TRBV5-5	TRBJ2-1	.	.	CASSLVRTYQRSSYNEQFF	TGTGCCAGCAGCTTGGTTAGGACCTATCAAAGGAGCTCCTACAATGAGCAGTTCTTC
TRBV18	TRBJ1-1	once	TRBD1	CASSPGTASRGTEAFF	TGTGCCAGCTCACCAGGGACAGCATCAAGGGGAACTGAAGCTTTCTTT
TRBV28	TRBJ1-5	.	TRBD1	CASRRSGTVFYSNQPQHF	TGTGCCAGCCGCCGTTCCGGGACAGTCTTCTATAGCAATCAGCCCCAGCATTTT
TRBV19	TRBJ2-7	.	.	CASSIGTLYEQYF	TGTGCCAGTAGTATCGGGACACTGTACGAGCAGTACTTC
TRBV2	TRBJ2-7	.	TRBD1	CASSGDSYEQYF	TGTGCCAGCAGTGGGGACAGCTACGAGCAGTACTTC
TRBV27	TRBJ1-5	.	TRBD1	CASGRDRGNQPQHF	TGTGCCAGCGGGAGAGACAGGGGCAATCAGCCCCAGCATTTT
TRBV5-1	TRBJ1-2	.	.	CASSLSAAMSYGYTF	TGCGCCAGCAGCTTGTCGGCAGCAATGTCCTATGGCTACACCTTC
TRBV7-9	TRBJ2-6	.	.	CASSSLLGAGANVLTF	TGTGCCAGCAGCTCCCTCCTTGGGGCGGGGGCCAACGTCCTGACTTTC
TRBV29-1	TRBJ2-3	few	.	CSVDLRGFTDTQYF	TGCAGCGTTGATCTGCGAGGGTTCACAGATACGCAGTATTTT
TRBV15	TRBJ2-7	.	TRBD1	CATSTLMGQGEYEQYF	TGTGCCACCAGCACTCTTATGGGACAGGGGGAGTACGAGCAGTACTTC
TRBV5-6	TRBJ2-5	.	.	CASSLDLLETQYF	TGTGCCAGCAGCTTGGATCTATTAGAGACCCAGTACTTC
TRBV29-1	TRBJ1-1	once	.	CSSSPDTGTEAFF	TGCAGCTCCAGCCCGGACACAGGCACTGAAGCTTTCTTT
TRBV29-1	TRBJ1-2	.	.	CSVGGLGYTF	TGCAGCGTTGGGGGTTTGGGCTACACCTTC
TRBV9	TRBJ2-1	.	.	CASSHYNEQFF	TGTGCCAGCAGCCATTACAATGAGCAGTTCTTC
TRBV2	TRBJ1-4	.	.	CASSEGGATNEKLFF	TGTGCCAGCAGTGAAGGAGGGGCAACTAATGAAAAACTGTTTTTT
TRBV28	TRBJ2-5	.	TRBD2	CASRETSGGAGETQYF	TGTGCCAGCAGGGAAACTAGCGGGGGGGCCGGGGAGACCCAGTACTTC